These 21 T cell receptor beta chains were sequenced from one sample in a study of shared clonotypes between healthy human individuals. Sequencing was performed with immunoSEQ multiplex PCR; in TCRdb, only in-frame clones are kept and a portion is missing. Found here are 500,000 to 700,000 clones, 85% to 95% of them singletons; the top ten hold over 0.095%. Naive CD8 cells lacked CD45RO, underwent positive selection for CCR7 and left out terminally differentiated effector memory CD45RA+ cells. Sequencing was done on a sample of naive CD8+ T cells sorted from blood. The origin of the receptors is a woman aged 25 to 39 in good health.

The CDR3 loop is CASTMGTGTYEQYF. As DNA, the CDR3 is TGTGCCAGCACAATGGGGACAGGAACCTACGAGCAGTACTTC. V usage is TRBV5-6 and J usage is TRBJ2-7; 8 bases agree with TRBD1. Germline-derived CDR1 and CDR2 are SGHDT and YYEEEE. The V and J ends lost 6 bases and 2 bases, in that order; junction bases with no gene match: 7. The CDR3 is made up of 14 amino acids.

The J gene is TRBJ1-5, the V gene TRBV4-1; weak D call: TRBD1 (6 bases). The CDR3 is 18 residues long. Germline V CDR1 and CDR2: MGHRA, YSYEKL. Trimming pared 4 bases from V and 6 bases from J, leaving 25 bases between. As DNA, the CDR3 is TGCGCCAGCAGCCCCTATCCCAGCACAGGGACGTTCGGTCAGCCCCAGCATTTT. This sequence encodes CASSPYPSTGTFGQPQHF.

The chain combines TRBV2 with TRBJ2-7; D call uncertain. Trimming took off 4 bases at V and 0 bases at J, with 7 bases between the two ends. The CDR3 is 13 residues long. Germline CDR1 is SNHLY and CDR2 is FYNNEI. In nucleotides, the CDR3 is TGTGCCAGCAGTGGCGTCCCCTCCTACGAGCAGTACTTC. This codes for CASSGVPSYEQYF.

V gene TRBV7-2 combines with J gene TRBJ1-2; no firm D call. The CDR3 runs 15 residues. Deletions cut 1 base from V and 7 bases from J, with 16 bases between. Looked up from germline, CDR1 is SGHTA and CDR2 is FQGNSA. The CDR3 loop reads CASSLDFLRIPGYTF. CDR3 nucleotides: TGTGCCAGCAGCTTAGATTTTTTGCGGATCCCTGGCTACACCTTC.

This rearrangement joins TRBV4-1 to TRBJ2-7; 7 bases agree with TRBD1. The V gene's germline CDR1 is MGHRA and CDR2 YSYEKL. Unmatched junction bases numbered 4, after V lost 1 base and J lost 4 bases. This CDR3 has 14 amino acids. CDR3 in amino acids: CASSQVDREYEQYF. DNA for the CDR3: TGCGCCAGCAGCCAAGTCGACAGGGAGTACGAGCAGTACTTC.

V usage is TRBV7-8 and J usage is TRBJ2-3; D is ambiguous. From germline, CDR1 is SGHVS and CDR2 FQNEAQ. The CDR3 spans 13 residues. The ends were cut back, 5 bases at V and 6 bases at J, with 12 bases in the middle. The CDR3 DNA is TGTGCCAGCAGCCCGTGGGGTGACGATACGCAGTATTTT. The encoded protein is CASSPWGDDTQYF.

This clone was seen only a few times. The V and J genes are TRBV13 and TRBJ2-7; no clear D. Germline V CDR1 and CDR2: PRHDT, FYEKMQ (reference sequence). V was trimmed by 4 bases and J by 3 bases, leaving 10 bases between them. The length of the CDR3 is 13 residues. In nucleotides, the CDR3 is TGTGCCAGCAGCTCTCCTGCTGACTACGAGCAGTACTTC. It is translated as CASSSPADYEQYF. The full variable domain, its missing parts supplied by reference TRBV13 and TRBJ2-7, is AAGVIQSPRHLIKEKRETATLKCYPIPRHDTVYWYQQGPGQDPQFLISFYEKMQSDKGSIPDRFSAQQFSDYHSELNMSSLELGDSALYFCASSSPADYEQYFGPGTRLTVT.

The chain employs TRBV28 and TRBJ2-5; D is ambiguous. V lost 3 bases and J 2 bases, leaving 7 bases between the germline ends. CDR1 MDHEN and CDR2 SYDVKM come from the germline V gene. The CDR3 consists of 13 residues. The CDR3 is CASSFGRQETQYF. CDR3 DNA sequence: TGTGCCAGCAGTTTTGGCAGGCAAGAGACCCAGTACTTC.

This clone was counted a single time. The identical CDR3 is also encoded by other nucleotide sequences in the sample. CDR3 loop: CASSIDNEETQYF. The DNA of the CDR3 is TGTGCCAGTAGTATAGATAACGAAGAGACCCAGTACTTC. The gene calls are TRBV19 and TRBJ2-5; no definite D call. V lost 0 bases, J lost 3 bases, and 5 bases lay in between. This CDR3 has 13 amino acids. Germline CDR1 is LNHDA and CDR2 is SQIVND (reference sequence).

The chain recombines TRBV19 with TRBJ2-1; D assignment may be TRBD1 or TRBD2 (5 bases each). This CDR3 comprises 16 residues. Looked up from germline, CDR1 is LNHDA and CDR2 is SQIVND (reference sequence). V was trimmed by 6 bases and J by 4 bases, leaving 19 bases between them. CDR3 nucleotide sequence: TGTGCCAGTAGCCCTAGAAGGGACCTCCCGTACAATGAGCAGTTCTTC. Residues: CASSPRRDLPYNEQFF.

The J gene is TRBJ2-1, the V gene TRBV9; TRBD2 matches 7 bases. CDR3 length: 15 amino acids. Germline lookup yields CDR1 SGDLS and CDR2 YYNGEE. V was clipped by 4 bases and J by 7 bases; unmatched bases: 11. The CDR3 loop is CASSSQGGSPNEQFF. DNA for the CDR3: TGTGCCAGCAGCTCCCAGGGCGGGAGTCCTAATGAGCAGTTCTTC.

J is TRBJ2-7 and V is TRBV5-4, with 10 bases matching TRBD2. Germline V gives CDR1 SGHNT, CDR2 YYREEE (reference sequence). V dropped 5 bases and J dropped 6; count of bases not matched to a gene: 8. The CDR3 length is 14 residues. CDR3 sequence reads: CASSSSGRRAEQYF. DNA of the CDR3: TGTGCCAGCAGTTCTAGCGGGAGACGGGCCGAGCAGTACTTC.

The chain employs TRBV2 and TRBJ2-1, with D possibly matching TRBD1 (6 bases). CDR3 length: 14 residues. Germline CDR1 SNHLY, CDR2 FYNNEI. Deletions cut 7 bases from V and 6 bases from J, with 16 bases between. For the CDR3, the DNA is TGTGCCAGCACCGATAGTGGCAGGGGCAATGAGCAGTTCTTC. Translation: CASTDSGRGNEQFF.

CDR3 region: CASTFMGQAQETQYF. The DNA of the CDR3 is TGCGCCAGCACCTTTATGGGGCAGGCACAAGAGACCCAGTACTTC. The V gene is TRBV5-1, the J gene TRBJ2-5; TRBD1 might be the D (5 bases). The V gene's germline CDR1 is SGHRS and CDR2 YFSETQ. The CDR3 has 15 residues. V lost 6 bases to trimming and J lost 2 bases, with 17 bases between them.

As concerns this clone: Other DNA sequences in the same sample also yield this CDR3. The V gene is TRBV19, the J gene TRBJ2-7; TRBD1 matches at 8 bases. Per the germline V gene, CDR1 is LNHDA and CDR2 is SQIVND (reference sequence). Germline trimming cut 6 bases from V and 3 bases from J; bases unmatched to any gene: 7. The CDR3 runs to 14 residues. The CDR3 region has the DNA TGTGCCAGTAGCCCCGGGACAGGCGGCTACGAGCAGTACTTC. Its translation is CASSPGTGGYEQYF.

V and J are TRBV19 and TRBJ1-1; maybe TRBD1 (5 bases). CDR3 size: 15 residues. V shed 2 bases and J shed 6 bases, with 16 bases lying between them. Germline V lookup: CDR1 LNHDA, CDR2 SQIVND (reference sequence). CDR3 region: CASSIYEGWSAEAFF. As DNA, the CDR3 is TGTGCCAGTAGTATATATGAGGGGTGGTCCGCTGAAGCTTTCTTT.

The CDR3 DNA follows: TGTGCCAGCAGCTTGGATGTCGGGAACTACGAGCAGTACTTC. It specifies CASSLDVGNYEQYF. The genes are TRBV5-4 and TRBJ2-7, with D perhaps matching TRBD2 (5 bases). This CDR3 region has 14 residues. Germline V gene sequence: CDR1 SGHNT, CDR2 YYREEE (reference sequence). Trimming removed 0 bases from V and 3 bases from J, with 10 bases in between.

Notes on this clone: The same CDR3 arises from other DNA sequences in this sample as well. This CDR3 is CASSLGDEQYF. DNA of the CDR3: TGTGCCAGCAGCTTAGGTGACGAGCAGTACTTC. The chain combines TRBV7-8 with TRBJ2-7; no clear D. The CDR3 spans 11 residues. The germline V gene has CDR1 SGHVS and CDR2 FQNEAQ. Trimming pared 1 base from V and 5 bases from J, leaving 3 bases between.

This chain uses TRBV27 with TRBJ2-1; 7 bases map to TRBD2. The CDR3 runs 16 residues. Germline V lookup: CDR1 MNHEY, CDR2 SMNVEV (reference sequence). After removal of 5 bases from V and 1 base from J, the junction contained 8 bases not matched to a gene. The CDR3 nucleotides read TGTGCCAGCAGTCCCGGGACTACCCCATCCTACAATGAGCAGTTCTTC. Translation: CASSPGTTPSYNEQFF.

The rearrangement links TRBV27 to TRBJ1-5, with unresolved D. This CDR3 region has 13 residues. Germline V gene data show CDR1 as MNHEY and CDR2 as SMNVEV (reference sequence). V lost 4 bases and J 3 bases, leaving 7 bases between the germline ends. CDR3 protein: CASSYSHNQPQHF. The CDR3 DNA reads as TGTGCCAGCAGTTACAGCCACAATCAGCCCCAGCATTTT.

This chain uses TRBV27 with TRBJ1-4, with D unclear. Looked up from germline, CDR1 is MNHEY and CDR2 is SMNVEV (reference sequence). The CDR3 contains 13 residues. Trimming stripped 2 bases from V and 8 bases from J, with 9 bases between. CDR3 loop: CASSLLSVEKLFF. CDR3 coding DNA: TGTGCCAGCAGTTTACTTTCCGTAGAAAAACTGTTTTTT.